The clone carrying this TCR beta chain was counted at least ten times. Its antigen is unknown. These data belong to a study of CD8 T cells in ankylosing spondylitis. General observations from the study: It appeared that ankylosing spondylitis blood was characterized by a TCR beta motif of seven or eight highly homologous variants. Reported data indicate significant enrichment of disease-linked clones within matched ankylosing spondylitis synovial fluid.

Trimming pared 1 base from V and 5 bases from J, leaving 8 bases between. Germline loops: CDR1 DFQATT, CDR2 SNEGSKA (reference sequence). This CDR3 contains 12 residues. One entry per CDR3 protein results from TCRdb running MiXCR on the 5' RACE reads. In the table there are around 150,000 distinct CDR3 sequences, 18% of which are singletons. V is TRBV20-1 and J is TRBJ2-5, with D possibly matching TRBD1 (6 bases). Sequencing was done on a sample of blood, either unsorted or a sorted T cell fraction (not recorded which). This TCR came from a male donor with ankylosing spondylitis or in good health (not recorded which). DNA for the CDR3: TGCAGTGCTAGAGGGGGGCGGGAGACCCAGTACTTC. Translation gives CSARGGRETQYF.